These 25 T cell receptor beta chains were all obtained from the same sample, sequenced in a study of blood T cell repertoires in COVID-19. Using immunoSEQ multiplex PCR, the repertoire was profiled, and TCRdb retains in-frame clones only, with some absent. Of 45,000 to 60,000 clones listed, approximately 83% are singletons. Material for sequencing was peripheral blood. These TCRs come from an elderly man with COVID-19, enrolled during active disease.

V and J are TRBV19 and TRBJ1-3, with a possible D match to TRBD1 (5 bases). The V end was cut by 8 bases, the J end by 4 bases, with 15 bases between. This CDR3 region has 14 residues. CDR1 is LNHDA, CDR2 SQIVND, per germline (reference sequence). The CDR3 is CASRTPGSGNTIYF. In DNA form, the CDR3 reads TGTGCCAGTCGTACCCCAGGGTCAGGAAACACCATATATTTT.

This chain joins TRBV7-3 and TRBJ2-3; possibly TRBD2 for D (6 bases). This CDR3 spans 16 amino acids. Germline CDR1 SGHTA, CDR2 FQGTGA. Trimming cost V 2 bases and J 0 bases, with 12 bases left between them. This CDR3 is CASSLGSSASTDTQYF. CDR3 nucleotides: TGTGCCAGCAGCTTAGGGTCTAGCGCAAGCACAGATACGCAGTATTTT.

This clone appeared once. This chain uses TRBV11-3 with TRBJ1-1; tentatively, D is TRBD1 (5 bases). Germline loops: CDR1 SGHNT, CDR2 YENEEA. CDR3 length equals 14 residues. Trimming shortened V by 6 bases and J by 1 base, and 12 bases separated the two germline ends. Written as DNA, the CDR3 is TGTGCCAGCAGTTCTGGGGGAGGGAACACTGAAGCTTTCTTT. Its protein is CASSSGGGNTEAFF.

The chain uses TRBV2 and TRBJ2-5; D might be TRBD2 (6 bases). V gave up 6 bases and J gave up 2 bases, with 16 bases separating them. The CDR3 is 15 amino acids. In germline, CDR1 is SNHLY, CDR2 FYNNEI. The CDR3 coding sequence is TGTGCCAGCAGAACCTCGGGAGTAAGTCAAGAGACCCAGTACTTC. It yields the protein CASRTSGVSQETQYF.

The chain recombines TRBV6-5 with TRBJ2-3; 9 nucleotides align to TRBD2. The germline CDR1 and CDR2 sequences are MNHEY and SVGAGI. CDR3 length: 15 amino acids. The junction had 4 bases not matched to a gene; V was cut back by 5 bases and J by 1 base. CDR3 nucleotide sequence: TGTGCCAGCAGTCTGGGACTAGCCCGCACAGATACGCAGTATTTT. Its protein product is CASSLGLARTDTQYF.

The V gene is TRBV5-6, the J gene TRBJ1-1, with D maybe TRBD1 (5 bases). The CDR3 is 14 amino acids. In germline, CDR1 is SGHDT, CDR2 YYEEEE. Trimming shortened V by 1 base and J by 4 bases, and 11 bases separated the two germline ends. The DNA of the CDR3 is TGTGCCAGCAGCTTGATAGGGGATAGCACTGAAGCTTTCTTT. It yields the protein CASSLIGDSTEAFF.

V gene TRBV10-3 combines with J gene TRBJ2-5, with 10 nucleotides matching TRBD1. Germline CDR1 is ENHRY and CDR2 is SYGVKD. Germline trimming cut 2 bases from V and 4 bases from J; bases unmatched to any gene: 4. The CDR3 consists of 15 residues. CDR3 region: CAISEQDRGRETQYF. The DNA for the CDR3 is TGTGCCATCAGTGAGCAGGACAGGGGGAGAGAGACCCAGTACTTC.

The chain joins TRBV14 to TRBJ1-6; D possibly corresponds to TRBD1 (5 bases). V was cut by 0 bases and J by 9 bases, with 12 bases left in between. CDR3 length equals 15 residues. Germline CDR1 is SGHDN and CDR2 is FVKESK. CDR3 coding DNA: TGTGCCAGCAGCCAAGATCTGGGGGGAGGTTCACCCCTCCACTTT. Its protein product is CASSQDLGGGSPLHF.

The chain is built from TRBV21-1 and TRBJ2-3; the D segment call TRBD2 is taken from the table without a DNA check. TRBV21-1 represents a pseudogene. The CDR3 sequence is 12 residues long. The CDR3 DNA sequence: TGTGCGAAGCGGGGGGGCACAGATACGCAGTATTTT. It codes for CAKRGGTDTQYF.

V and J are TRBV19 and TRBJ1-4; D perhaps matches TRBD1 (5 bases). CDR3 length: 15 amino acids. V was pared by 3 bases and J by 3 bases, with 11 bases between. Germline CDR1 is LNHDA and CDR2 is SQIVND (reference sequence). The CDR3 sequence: CASSITVTANEKLFF. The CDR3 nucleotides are TGTGCCAGTAGTATTACAGTGACAGCTAATGAAAAACTGTTTTTT.

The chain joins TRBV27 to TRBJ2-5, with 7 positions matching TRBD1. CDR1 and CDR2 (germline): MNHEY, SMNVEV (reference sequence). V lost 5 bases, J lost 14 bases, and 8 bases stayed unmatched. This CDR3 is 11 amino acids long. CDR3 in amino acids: CASSSAGTVYF. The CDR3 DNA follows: TGTGCCAGCAGTAGCGCCGGGACAGTCTACTTC.

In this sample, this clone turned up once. This chain's CDR3 is CASSQGGGGLTDTQYF. The CDR3 bases are TGTGCCAGCAGCCAAGGTGGAGGGGGCCTCACAGATACGCAGTATTTT. The genes are TRBV3-1 (or the pseudogene TRBV3-2) and TRBJ2-3; a possible D gene is TRBD1 (7 bases). The V end lost 1 base, the J end lost 2 bases, and 13 bases lay between the germline ends. The germline V gene has CDR1 LGHDT and CDR2 YNNKEL (reference sequence). The CDR3 runs to 16 residues.

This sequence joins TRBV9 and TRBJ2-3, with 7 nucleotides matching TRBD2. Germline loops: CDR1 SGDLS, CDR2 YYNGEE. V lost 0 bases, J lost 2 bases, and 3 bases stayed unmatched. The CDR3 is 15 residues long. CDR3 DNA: TGTGCCAGCAGCGTAGGGCTAGCGGCCACAGATACGCAGTATTTT. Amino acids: CASSVGLAATDTQYF.

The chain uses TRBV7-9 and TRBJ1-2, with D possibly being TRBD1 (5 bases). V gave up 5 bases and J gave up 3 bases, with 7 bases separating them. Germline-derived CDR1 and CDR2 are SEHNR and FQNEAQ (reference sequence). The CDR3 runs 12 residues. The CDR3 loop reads CASSPTDYGYTF. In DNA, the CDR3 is TGTGCCAGCAGCCCGACAGACTATGGCTACACCTTC.

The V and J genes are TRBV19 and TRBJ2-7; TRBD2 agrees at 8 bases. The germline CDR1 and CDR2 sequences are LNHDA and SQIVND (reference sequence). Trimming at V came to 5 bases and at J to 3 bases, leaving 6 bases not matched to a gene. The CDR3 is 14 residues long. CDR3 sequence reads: CASSALGTSYEQYF. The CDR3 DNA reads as TGTGCCAGTAGTGCCCTCGGGACTAGCTACGAGCAGTACTTC.

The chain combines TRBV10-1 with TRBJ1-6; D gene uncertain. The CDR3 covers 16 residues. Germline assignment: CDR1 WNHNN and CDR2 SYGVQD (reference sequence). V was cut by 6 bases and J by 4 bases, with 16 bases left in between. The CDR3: CASSRLTNDYNSPLHF. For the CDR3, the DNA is TGCGCCAGCAGCCGGTTGACAAACGATTATAATTCACCCCTCCACTTT.

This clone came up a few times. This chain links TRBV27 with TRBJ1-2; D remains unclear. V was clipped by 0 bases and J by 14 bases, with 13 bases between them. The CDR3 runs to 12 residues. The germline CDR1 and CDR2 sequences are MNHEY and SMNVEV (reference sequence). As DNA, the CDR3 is TGTGCCAGCAGTTTATCGGCCTGGGCTCTGACCTTC. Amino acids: CASSLSAWALTF.

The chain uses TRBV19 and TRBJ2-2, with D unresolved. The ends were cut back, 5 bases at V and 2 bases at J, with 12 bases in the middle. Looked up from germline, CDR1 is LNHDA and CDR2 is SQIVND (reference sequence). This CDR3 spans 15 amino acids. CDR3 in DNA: TGTGCCAGTAGTGTGTCATTCAGAAACACCGGGGAGCTGTTTTTT. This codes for CASSVSFRNTGELFF.

CDR3 region: CALAGSTEAFF. The CDR3 nucleotides are TGTGCCCTCGCCGGTAGTACTGAAGCTTTCTTT. The gene calls are TRBV28 and TRBJ1-1, with D unclear. Germline CDR1 reads MDHEN; CDR2 reads SYDVKM. This CDR3 has 11 residues. V dropped 11 bases and J dropped 5 bases, with 12 bases sitting between them.

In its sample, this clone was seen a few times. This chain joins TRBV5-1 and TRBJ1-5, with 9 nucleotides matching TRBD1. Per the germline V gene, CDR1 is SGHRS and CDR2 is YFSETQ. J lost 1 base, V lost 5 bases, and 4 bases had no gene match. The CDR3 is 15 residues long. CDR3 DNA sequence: TGCGCCAGCAGTCAACAGGGGGCAAGCAATCAGCCCCAGCATTTT. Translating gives CASSQQGASNQPQHF.

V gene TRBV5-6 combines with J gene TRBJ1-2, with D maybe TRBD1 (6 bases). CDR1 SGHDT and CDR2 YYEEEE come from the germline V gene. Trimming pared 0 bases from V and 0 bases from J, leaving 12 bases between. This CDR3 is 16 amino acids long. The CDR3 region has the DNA TGTGCCAGCAGCTTGGTAGGGGGGGCTTCTAACTATGGCTACACCTTC. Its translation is CASSLVGGASNYGYTF.

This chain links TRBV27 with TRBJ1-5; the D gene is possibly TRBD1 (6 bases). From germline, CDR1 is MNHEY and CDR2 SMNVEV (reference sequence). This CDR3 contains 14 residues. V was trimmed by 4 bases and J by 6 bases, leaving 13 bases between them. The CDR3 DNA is TGTGCCAGCAGTTCCGGGGGGCCGGTTCAGCCCCAGCATTTT. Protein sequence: CASSSGGPVQPQHF.

The CDR3 reads CASSFQSGERATEAFF. DNA of the CDR3: TGTGCCAGCAGTTTTCAATCAGGGGAGAGGGCCACTGAAGCTTTCTTT. This chain joins TRBV6-5 and TRBJ1-1; TRBD1 might be the D (6 bases). Trimming removed 4 bases from V and 4 bases from J, with 19 bases in between. Germline V lookup: CDR1 MNHEY, CDR2 SVGAGI. This CDR3 comprises 16 residues.

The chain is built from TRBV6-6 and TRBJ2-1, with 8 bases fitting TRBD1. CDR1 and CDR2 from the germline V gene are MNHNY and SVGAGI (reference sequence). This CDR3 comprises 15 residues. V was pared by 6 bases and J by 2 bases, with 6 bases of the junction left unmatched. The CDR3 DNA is TGTGCCAGCAGAACACAGGGGGAAACCTACAATGAGCAGTTCTTC. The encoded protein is CASRTQGETYNEQFF.

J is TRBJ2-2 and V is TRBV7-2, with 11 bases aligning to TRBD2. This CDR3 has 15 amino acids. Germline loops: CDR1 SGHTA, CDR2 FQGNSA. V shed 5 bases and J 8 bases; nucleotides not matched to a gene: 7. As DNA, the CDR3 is TGTGCCAGCAGCAATCCAACTAGCGGGAGTGGGGAGCTGTTTTTT. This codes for CASSNPTSGSGELFF.